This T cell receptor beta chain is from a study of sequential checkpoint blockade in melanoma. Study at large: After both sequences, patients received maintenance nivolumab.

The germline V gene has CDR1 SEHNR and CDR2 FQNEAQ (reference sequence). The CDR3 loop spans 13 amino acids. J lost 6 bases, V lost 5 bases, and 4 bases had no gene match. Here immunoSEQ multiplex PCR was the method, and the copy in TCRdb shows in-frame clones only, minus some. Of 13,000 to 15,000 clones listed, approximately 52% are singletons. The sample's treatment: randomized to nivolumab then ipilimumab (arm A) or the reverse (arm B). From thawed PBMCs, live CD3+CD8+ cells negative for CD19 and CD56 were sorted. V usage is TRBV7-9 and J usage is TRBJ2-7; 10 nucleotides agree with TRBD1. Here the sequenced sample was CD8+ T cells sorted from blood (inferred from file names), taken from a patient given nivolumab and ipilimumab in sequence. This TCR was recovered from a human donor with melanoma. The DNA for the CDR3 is TGTGCCAGCAGCCCGGGGACAGGGGCCGAGCAGTACTTC. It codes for CASSPGTGAEQYF.